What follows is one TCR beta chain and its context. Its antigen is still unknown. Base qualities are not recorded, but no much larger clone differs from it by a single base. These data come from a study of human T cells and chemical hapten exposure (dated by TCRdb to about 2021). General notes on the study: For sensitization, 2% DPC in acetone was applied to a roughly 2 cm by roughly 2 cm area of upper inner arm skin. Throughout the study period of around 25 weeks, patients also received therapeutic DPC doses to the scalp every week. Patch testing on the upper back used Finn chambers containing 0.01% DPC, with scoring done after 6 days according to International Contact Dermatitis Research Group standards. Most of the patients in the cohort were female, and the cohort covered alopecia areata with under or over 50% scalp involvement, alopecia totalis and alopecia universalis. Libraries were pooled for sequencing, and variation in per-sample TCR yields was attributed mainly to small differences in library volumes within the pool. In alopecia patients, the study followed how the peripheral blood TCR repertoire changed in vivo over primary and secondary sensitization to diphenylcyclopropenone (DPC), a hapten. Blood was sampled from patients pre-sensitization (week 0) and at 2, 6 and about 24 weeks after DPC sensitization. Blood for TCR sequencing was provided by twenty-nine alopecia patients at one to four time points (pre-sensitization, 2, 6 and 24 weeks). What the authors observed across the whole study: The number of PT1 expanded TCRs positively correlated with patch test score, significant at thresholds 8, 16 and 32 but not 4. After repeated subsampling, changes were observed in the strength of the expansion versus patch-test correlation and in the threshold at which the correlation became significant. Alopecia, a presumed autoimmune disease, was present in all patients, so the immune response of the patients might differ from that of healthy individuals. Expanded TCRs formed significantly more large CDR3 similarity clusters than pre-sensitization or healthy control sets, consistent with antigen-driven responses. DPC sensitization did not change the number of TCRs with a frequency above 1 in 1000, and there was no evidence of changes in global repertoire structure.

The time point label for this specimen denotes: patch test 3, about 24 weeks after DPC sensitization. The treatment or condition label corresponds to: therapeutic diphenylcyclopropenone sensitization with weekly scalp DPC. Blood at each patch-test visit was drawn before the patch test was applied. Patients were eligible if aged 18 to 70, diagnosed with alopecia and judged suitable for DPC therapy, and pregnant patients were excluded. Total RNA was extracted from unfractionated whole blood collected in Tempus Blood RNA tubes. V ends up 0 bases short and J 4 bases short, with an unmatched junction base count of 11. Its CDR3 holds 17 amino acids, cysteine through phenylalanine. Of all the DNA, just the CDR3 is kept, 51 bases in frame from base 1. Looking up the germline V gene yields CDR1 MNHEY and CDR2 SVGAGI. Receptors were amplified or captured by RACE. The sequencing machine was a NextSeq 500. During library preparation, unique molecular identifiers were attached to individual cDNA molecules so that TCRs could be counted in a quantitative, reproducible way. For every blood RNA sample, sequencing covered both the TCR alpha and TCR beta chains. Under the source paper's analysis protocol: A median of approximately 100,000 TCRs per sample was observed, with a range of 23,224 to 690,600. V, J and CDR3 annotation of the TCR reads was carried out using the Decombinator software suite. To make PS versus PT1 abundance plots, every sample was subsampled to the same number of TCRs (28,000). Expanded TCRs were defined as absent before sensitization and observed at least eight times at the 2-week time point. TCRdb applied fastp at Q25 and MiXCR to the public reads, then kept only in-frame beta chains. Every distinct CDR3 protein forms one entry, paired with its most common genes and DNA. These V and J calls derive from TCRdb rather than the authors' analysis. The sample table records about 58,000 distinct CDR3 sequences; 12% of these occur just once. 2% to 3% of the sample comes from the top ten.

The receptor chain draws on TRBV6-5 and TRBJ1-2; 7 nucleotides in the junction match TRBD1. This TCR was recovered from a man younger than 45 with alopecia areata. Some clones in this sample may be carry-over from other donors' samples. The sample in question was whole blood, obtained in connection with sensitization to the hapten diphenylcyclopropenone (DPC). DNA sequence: TGTGCCAGCAGTTACTCATTCAGGGGGAAGTTCGGCTATGGCTACACCTTC. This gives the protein CASSYSFRGKFGYGYTF.